The text below deals with one T cell receptor beta chain. This clonotype has ten or more counts. Its antigen remains undetermined. No base quality information exists; no much larger clone differs at one position. The label giving this sample's time point can be read as: longitudinal time-point 3. For the unsorted PBMC libraries, 2 million PBMCs were stored in RNAlater at -80 degrees C until RNA extraction and were used to generate the libraries. Multiple sclerosis patients were enrolled in a US clinical protocol evaluating disease progression by magnetic resonance imaging. Peripheral blood underwent Ficoll-Hypaque density gradient centrifugation to isolate PBMCs, which were then cryopreserved in liquid nitrogen. The sample belongs to a study of neurological immune-mediated disorders (dated by TCRdb to between 2017 and 2020). With respect to the entire study: Among the roughly 34 multiple sclerosis patients, relapsing-remitting MS was present in approximately 31 and secondary progressive MS was present in 3. The cohort comprised 68 subjects: some 14 HAM/TSP patients, around 34 multiple sclerosis patients and about 20 healthy controls. Longitudinal HAM/TSP and healthy donors were sampled at 3 time-points each (about 3-40 month intervals). Longitudinal samples, technical triplicates and paired sorted CD4+ and CD8+ T-cell subsets, alongside PBMC samples, were included among the approximately 110 TCR-beta libraries. Using UMI-based sequencing, the study compared peripheral blood TCR-beta repertoires from patients with HTLV-I-associated myelopathy (HAM/TSP), patients with multiple sclerosis, and healthy controls. The paper's findings and limits, for the study overall: Phylogenetic analysis grouped repertoires from 18 of 34 MS patients into a cluster of related CDR3 sequences, suggesting a possible repertoire-level signature. No identical CDR3 amino acid sequences were shared among expanded clones across subjects, suggesting private TCR-beta repertoires in all groups. TCR clonal expansion was highest in HAM/TSP patients and lowest in MS patients, with MS patients falling below even healthy controls. No association of the MS cluster with clinical or MRI features was observed, and the need for larger cohorts was stated by the authors.

The germline V gene gives CDR1 as MGHRA and CDR2 as YSYEKL. The CDR3 contains 16 residues, cysteine and phenylalanine counted. The sequence is cut down to CDR3 DNA, 48 bases in frame from base 1. V and J lose 0 bases and 0 bases, and a span of 10 bases separates them. cDNA was synthesized by template-switch 5'RACE using a primer carrying a 10-nucleotide random unique molecular identifier by which each TCR transcript was tagged. Over 170 million TCR-beta sequences, covering 15-18 subjects, were produced in each sequencing run. Total RNA was extracted with the RNeasy kit. TCR-beta VDJ regions were amplified with primers for the TCR constant region and the 5'RACE anchor, using the KAPA Real-time Library Amplification kit. Sample indexes and Illumina adaptors were added in a first PCR, and a second PCR then increased library yield. The roughly 650 bp TCR product was size-selected on a 2% E-gel SizeSelection system after Ampure bead purification. Before pooling, library quality was assessed on a Bioanalyzer, concentration was determined with Qubit, and library quantification was performed with the Kapa Library Quantification kit. Libraries were sequenced paired-end 2 x 150 bp on an Illumina HiSeq 2500. To increase sequence diversity, roughly 24-32% phiX was spiked into each library pool. The authors processed their data as follows. The UMI-based MiGEC pipeline processed quality-filtered reads and removed over 90% of raw TCR sequences during error correction. IMGT germline references were used for alignment of VDJ genes, and clonotypes were defined by a unique CDR3 amino acid sequence together with V-J genes. Clonal expansion, Shannon diversity, and CDR3 relatedness (CalcPairwiseDistances, ClusterSamples) were evaluated with VDJtools, and phylogenetic trees were built with CLCbio workbench. Expanded clones were defined as having at least 8 unique UMIs, based on coefficient-of-variation modelling across technical triplicates. TCRdb handled the public reads itself, with Q25 trimming in fastp and clone calling in MiXCR, and kept productive beta chains. CDR3 protein duplicates are merged, each entry listing the most common genes and DNA. Clone size and V and J calls follow TCRdb, not the original study. A total of fewer than 85,000 distinct CDR3 sequences appear in this sample, about 4.5% of them only once. 5.7% of the sample is taken by the ten largest.

Source material: PBMCs. This clonotype originated in a woman between 55 and 75 years old with multiple sclerosis. The chain is encoded by TRBV4-1 joined to TRBJ2-3; the D gene assignment is ambiguous. This receptor has the CDR3 CASSQERLLSTDTQYF. The nucleotide sequence reads as follows: TGCGCCAGCAGCCAAGAGCGGCTGCTGAGCACAGATACGCAGTATTTT.